Listed below are T cell receptor beta chains from one sample, sequenced in a study of blood T cell repertoires in COVID-19. Only in-frame clones appear in the TCRdb table, and some are missing; sequencing was by immunoSEQ multiplex PCR. The top ten clones hold around 9.5% of a sample with a few hundred thousand clones, approximately 89% of them seen once. Source material: PBMCs or T cells enriched from blood (not recorded which). The receptors derive from a woman in her thirties or forties who had recovered from COVID-19. Both conserved end residues are part of each CDR3. The order of the fields is clone size, D gene, CDR3 length, V gene, J gene, CDR3 protein, CDR3 DNA. A D gene is named only where the DNA matches it firmly. Size values are once, few and many counts, or a class for expanded clones, and some rows have none.

abundance: .; d_gene: .; len: 14; v_gene: TRBV5-1; j_gene: TRBJ1-1; CDR3aa: CASSLGGSNTEAFF; CDR3nt: TGCGCCAGCAGCTTGGGAGGGAGCAACACTGAAGCTTTCTTT
abundance: .; d_gene: .; len: 13; v_gene: TRBV7-2; j_gene: TRBJ2-1; CDR3aa: CASSPGRNNEQFF; CDR3nt: TGTGCCAGCAGCCCAGGTCGGAACAATGAGCAGTTCTTC
abundance: .; d_gene: .; len: 14; v_gene: TRBV27; j_gene: TRBJ2-7; CDR3aa: CASSLRGFSYEQYF; CDR3nt: TGTGCCAGCAGTCTCAGAGGGTTCTCCTACGAGCAGTACTTC
abundance: .; d_gene: .; len: 13; v_gene: TRBV18; j_gene: TRBJ2-7; CDR3aa: CASSPDTFYEQYF; CDR3nt: TGTGCCAGCTCACCGGACACTTTCTACGAGCAGTACTTC
abundance: .; d_gene: .; len: 16; v_gene: TRBV11-2; j_gene: TRBJ1-6; CDR3aa: CASSLEGQLHNSPLHF; CDR3nt: TGTGCCAGCAGCTTAGAAGGACAGCTACATAATTCACCCCTCCACTTT
abundance: .; d_gene: TRBD1; len: 16; v_gene: TRBV9; j_gene: TRBJ2-7; CDR3aa: CASSVSGTGGIYEQYF; CDR3nt: TGTGCCAGCAGCGTTTCAGGGACAGGGGGGATCTACGAGCAGTACTTC
abundance: .; d_gene: .; len: 10; v_gene: TRBV20-1; j_gene: TRBJ2-5; CDR3aa: CSAHQGTQYF; CDR3nt: TGCAGTGCTCATCAGGGGACCCAGTACTTC
abundance: .; d_gene: .; len: 16; v_gene: TRBV4-2; j_gene: TRBJ2-7; CDR3aa: CASSQDGGLSSYEQYF; CDR3nt: TGTGCCAGCAGCCAAGACGGAGGCCTGAGCTCCTACGAGCAGTACTTC
abundance: .; d_gene: TRBD2; len: 14; v_gene: TRBV7-9; j_gene: TRBJ2-1; CDR3aa: CASSLDSGGALQFF; CDR3nt: TGTGCCAGCAGCTTAGATAGCGGGGGGGCGTTGCAGTTCTTC
abundance: .; d_gene: TRBD1; len: 16; v_gene: TRBV7-6; j_gene: TRBJ1-6; CDR3aa: CASSFGQGADNSPLHF; CDR3nt: TGTGCCAGCAGCTTTGGACAGGGGGCGGATAATTCACCCCTCCACTTT
abundance: .; d_gene: .; len: 14; v_gene: TRBV6-2/TRBV6-3; j_gene: TRBJ2-1; CDR3aa: CASSYSAPKNEQFF; CDR3nt: TGTGCCAGCAGTTACTCGGCCCCGAAGAATGAGCAGTTCTTC
abundance: .; d_gene: .; len: 15; v_gene: TRBV5-5; j_gene: TRBJ2-1; CDR3aa: CASSFSGVSYNEQFF; CDR3nt: TGTGCCAGCAGCTTTTCCGGGGTGTCCTACAATGAGCAGTTCTTC
abundance: .; d_gene: .; len: 14; v_gene: TRBV15; j_gene: TRBJ1-3; CDR3aa: CATSRDISGNTIYF; CDR3nt: TGTGCCACCAGCAGAGACATCTCTGGAAACACCATATATTTT
abundance: .; d_gene: .; len: 16; v_gene: TRBV15; j_gene: TRBJ1-3; CDR3aa: CATSRGRGKGANTIYF; CDR3nt: TGTGCCACCAGCAGAGGAAGGGGGAAAGGTGCAAACACCATATATTTT
abundance: .; d_gene: TRBD1; len: 16; v_gene: TRBV27; j_gene: TRBJ1-2; CDR3aa: CASSSLPDRVNYGYTF; CDR3nt: TGTGCCAGCAGTTCCCTCCCGGACAGGGTCAACTATGGCTACACCTTC
abundance: .; d_gene: .; len: 13; v_gene: TRBV15; j_gene: TRBJ2-2; CDR3aa: CATSRSVTGELFF; CDR3nt: TGTGCCACCAGCAGATCGGTCACCGGGGAGCTGTTTTTT
abundance: .; d_gene: .; len: 15; v_gene: TRBV7-3; j_gene: TRBJ2-1; CDR3aa: CASSLSLGEPNEQFF; CDR3nt: TGTGCCAGCAGCTTAAGTTTAGGGGAACCCAATGAGCAGTTCTTC
abundance: .; d_gene: .; len: 16; v_gene: TRBV7-8; j_gene: TRBJ2-3; CDR3aa: CASSLGAEGFTDTQYF; CDR3nt: TGTGCCAGCAGCTTAGGGGCGGAGGGGTTCACAGATACGCAGTATTTT
abundance: once; d_gene: TRBD2; len: 17; v_gene: TRBV18; j_gene: TRBJ2-2; CDR3aa: CASSSGLAGTNTGELFF; CDR3nt: TGTGCCAGCTCATCGGGACTAGCGGGCACGAACACCGGGGAGCTGTTTTTT
abundance: .; d_gene: TRBD1; len: 16; v_gene: TRBV7-2; j_gene: TRBJ2-1; CDR3aa: CASSLAVDRAYNEQFF; CDR3nt: TGTGCCAGCAGCTTAGCGGTGGACAGGGCGTACAATGAGCAGTTCTTC
abundance: .; d_gene: TRBD1; len: 13; v_gene: TRBV11-1; j_gene: TRBJ2-7; CDR3aa: CASSSWDRYEQYF; CDR3nt: TGTGCCAGCAGCTCCTGGGACAGGTACGAGCAGTACTTC
abundance: .; d_gene: TRBD1; len: 17; v_gene: TRBV7-2; j_gene: TRBJ1-6; CDR3aa: CASSLADRGFGNSPLHF; CDR3nt: TGTGCCAGCAGCTTAGCCGACAGGGGTTTCGGCAATTCACCCCTCCACTTT
abundance: .; d_gene: TRBD1; len: 18; v_gene: TRBV5-1; j_gene: TRBJ1-2; CDR3aa: CASSATQAGTGSNYGYTF; CDR3nt: TGCGCCAGCAGCGCTACACAGGCCGGGACAGGGTCAAACTATGGCTACACCTTC
abundance: .; d_gene: TRBD1; len: 16; v_gene: TRBV28; j_gene: TRBJ1-6; CDR3aa: CASSTRTGGDNSPLHF; CDR3nt: TGTGCCAGCAGTACCCGGACAGGGGGGGATAATTCACCCCTCCACTTT
abundance: .; d_gene: TRBD2; len: 15; v_gene: TRBV5-1; j_gene: TRBJ2-5; CDR3aa: CASRWSGGAQETQYF; CDR3nt: TGCGCCAGCAGATGGAGCGGGGGGGCCCAAGAGACCCAGTACTTC
abundance: .; d_gene: .; len: 15; v_gene: TRBV18; j_gene: TRBJ2-2; CDR3aa: CASSPGGSNTGELFF; CDR3nt: TGTGCCAGCTCACCAGGCGGGTCCAACACCGGGGAGCTGTTTTTT
abundance: .; d_gene: .; len: 12; v_gene: TRBV12-3/TRBV12-4; j_gene: TRBJ2-7; CDR3aa: CASSRQAYEQYF; CDR3nt: TGTGCCAGCAGCCGACAAGCCTACGAGCAGTACTTC
abundance: .; d_gene: TRBD1; len: 13; v_gene: TRBV12-3/TRBV12-4; j_gene: TRBJ1-1; CDR3aa: CASSGDRNTEAFF; CDR3nt: TGTGCCAGCAGCGGGGACAGGAACACTGAAGCTTTCTTT
abundance: .; d_gene: .; len: 16; v_gene: TRBV7-7; j_gene: TRBJ2-1; CDR3aa: CASSPMVSSSYNEQFF; CDR3nt: TGTGCTAGCAGCCCGATGGTATCCAGCTCCTACAATGAGCAGTTCTTC
abundance: .; d_gene: .; len: 12; v_gene: TRBV6-5; j_gene: TRBJ2-7; CDR3aa: CASKRTDYEQYF; CDR3nt: TGTGCCAGCAAGAGGACAGACTACGAGCAGTACTTC
abundance: .; d_gene: .; len: 13; v_gene: TRBV3-1/TRBV3-2; j_gene: TRBJ1-4; CDR3aa: CASSHENNEKLFF; CDR3nt: TGTGCCAGCAGCCACGAGAATAATGAAAAACTGTTTTTT
abundance: .; d_gene: TRBD1; len: 15; v_gene: TRBV3-1/TRBV3-2; j_gene: TRBJ1-4; CDR3aa: CASRGFGQGGEKLFF; CDR3nt: TGTGCCAGCAGGGGTTTCGGACAGGGAGGTGAAAAACTGTTTTTT
abundance: .; d_gene: TRBD1; len: 14; v_gene: TRBV6-5; j_gene: TRBJ1-5; CDR3aa: CASTLGQGNQPQHF; CDR3nt: TGTGCCAGCACCCTGGGACAGGGTAATCAGCCCCAGCATTTT
abundance: .; d_gene: .; len: 13; v_gene: TRBV11-3; j_gene: TRBJ1-2; CDR3aa: CASSLVPGYGYTF; CDR3nt: TGTGCCAGCAGCTTAGTCCCGGGCTATGGCTACACCTTC
abundance: .; d_gene: TRBD1; len: 12; v_gene: TRBV29-1; j_gene: TRBJ1-4; CDR3aa: CSAGTGDEKLFF; CDR3nt: TGCAGCGCTGGGACAGGGGATGAAAAACTGTTTTTT
abundance: .; d_gene: .; len: 15; v_gene: TRBV7-2; j_gene: TRBJ2-7; CDR3aa: CASSPMVRVTYEQYF; CDR3nt: TGTGCCAGCAGCCCCATGGTCAGGGTGACCTACGAGCAGTACTTC
abundance: few; d_gene: TRBD2; len: 16; v_gene: TRBV9; j_gene: TRBJ2-3; CDR3aa: CASSVVGEGNSDTQYF; CDR3nt: TGTGCCAGCAGCGTAGTGGGGGAGGGTAATTCGGATACGCAGTATTTT
abundance: .; d_gene: .; len: 13; v_gene: TRBV29-1; j_gene: TRBJ1-1; CDR3aa: CSASNRGNTEAFF; CDR3nt: TGCAGCGCCTCTAATCGGGGGAACACTGAAGCTTTCTTT
abundance: .; d_gene: .; len: 13; v_gene: TRBV7-3; j_gene: TRBJ2-2; CDR3aa: CASSLSLNGELFF; CDR3nt: TGTGCCAGCAGCTTATCCCTAAACGGGGAGCTGTTTTTT
abundance: .; d_gene: .; len: 13; v_gene: TRBV10-3; j_gene: TRBJ2-5; CDR3aa: CAIRSPFPGDLYF; CDR3nt: TGTGCCATCAGGAGCCCTTTTCCAGGTGACCTCTACTTC
abundance: .; d_gene: .; len: 15; v_gene: TRBV27; j_gene: TRBJ2-3; CDR3aa: CASTLSVSGTDTQYF; CDR3nt: TGTGCCAGCACCCTATCGGTGTCAGGGACAGATACGCAGTATTTT
abundance: .; d_gene: .; len: 14; v_gene: TRBV4-3; j_gene: TRBJ1-1; CDR3aa: CASSQDRGRTEAFF; CDR3nt: TGCGCCAGCAGCCAAGATAGGGGTCGGACTGAAGCTTTCTTT
abundance: .; d_gene: TRBD2; len: 19; v_gene: TRBV7-8; j_gene: TRBJ2-3; CDR3aa: CASSLVGPTSGRSPDTQYF; CDR3nt: TGTGCCAGCAGCTTAGTGGGGCCGACTAGCGGGAGATCCCCAGATACGCAGTATTTT
abundance: .; d_gene: .; len: 16; v_gene: TRBV5-1; j_gene: TRBJ2-1; CDR3aa: CASSLAPGSSYNEQFF; CDR3nt: TGCGCCAGCAGCTTGGCCCCGGGTAGCTCCTACAATGAGCAGTTCTTC
abundance: .; d_gene: .; len: 15; v_gene: TRBV5-4; j_gene: TRBJ1-3; CDR3aa: CASSLDSYSGNTIYF; CDR3nt: TGTGCCAGCAGCTTGGACAGTTACTCTGGAAACACCATATATTTT
abundance: .; d_gene: TRBD2; len: 17; v_gene: TRBV7-9; j_gene: TRBJ2-3; CDR3aa: CASTPPGTGGPLDTQYF; CDR3nt: TGTGCCAGCACTCCCCCGGGGACGGGGGGGCCTTTAGATACGCAGTATTTT
abundance: .; d_gene: .; len: 14; v_gene: TRBV10-2; j_gene: TRBJ1-3; CDR3aa: CASSEVNSGNTIYF; CDR3nt: TGCGCCAGCAGTGAGGTAAACTCTGGAAACACCATATATTTT
abundance: .; d_gene: .; len: 15; v_gene: TRBV5-1; j_gene: TRBJ2-1; CDR3aa: CASSLVWAGGNEQFF; CDR3nt: TGCGCCAGCAGCTTGGTCTGGGCCGGAGGCAATGAGCAGTTCTTC
abundance: .; d_gene: .; len: 12; v_gene: TRBV3-1/TRBV3-2; j_gene: TRBJ1-1; CDR3aa: CASSQGAPQAFF; CDR3nt: TGTGCCAGCAGCCAAGGGGCCCCTCAAGCTTTCTTT
abundance: .; d_gene: TRBD2; len: 14; v_gene: TRBV30; j_gene: TRBJ2-7; CDR3aa: CAWSVGLAGIEQYF; CDR3nt: TGTGCCTGGAGTGTGGGACTAGCCGGCATCGAGCAGTACTTC